Below are 30 T cell receptor beta chains sequenced from a single sample in a study of T-cell reconstitution after alpha-beta-depleted transplantation in children. Unique molecular identifiers tagged the TCRbeta library. MiXCR was run by TCRdb on the PCR reads, yielding one entry per CDR3 protein. This repertoire shows 500,000 to 750,000 distinct CDR3 sequences, 27% found once; its top ten account for around 36%. The sequenced sample was PBMCs, obtained before TCRalphabeta/CD19-depleted stem cell transplant. These receptors came from a boy in the first two years of life with Wiskott-Aldrich syndrome, due to receive a stem cell transplant.

This clonotype was seen a few times. This chain connects TRBV27 to TRBJ2-1; no firm D call. Trimming shortened V by 3 bases and J by 3 bases, and 12 bases separated the two germline ends. From germline, CDR1 is MNHEY and CDR2 SMNVEV (reference sequence). This CDR3 spans 15 amino acids. The CDR3 DNA follows: TGTGCCAGCAGTTTGTCGGTCTTAAACTACAATGAGCAGTTCTTC. Translation: CASSLSVLNYNEQFF.

V usage is TRBV5-1 and J usage is TRBJ1-2; perhaps TRBD1 as D (5 bases). V lost 3 bases and J 6 bases, leaving 9 bases between the germline ends. The germline gives CDR1 SGHRS, CDR2 YFSETQ. The CDR3 length is 12 residues. The CDR3 DNA is TGCGCCAGCAGCTCGGTGGGGGATGGCTACACCTTC. Protein product: CASSSVGDGYTF.

The chain employs TRBV5-1 and TRBJ2-1; tentatively, D is TRBD2 (5 bases). The V gene lost 0 bases and the J gene lost 2 bases, with 21 bases spanning the gap. Germline CDR1 SGHRS, CDR2 YFSETQ. The CDR3 loop spans 19 amino acids. The CDR3: CASSLAFIYGSETYNEQFF. CDR3 sequence (DNA): TGCGCCAGCAGCTTGGCCTTTATTTATGGGAGTGAGACCTACAATGAGCAGTTCTTC.

The chain recombines TRBV20-1 with TRBJ2-3, with D tentatively TRBD2 (6 bases). V lost 3 bases to trimming and J lost 5 bases, with 12 bases between them. Germline CDR1 and CDR2: DFQATT and SNEGSKA (reference sequence). This CDR3 contains 13 residues. CDR3 DNA: TGCAGTGCTAGGGGGAGGAAGAAAGATACGCAGTATTTT. It encodes CSARGRKKDTQYF.

The rearrangement uses TRBV20-1 and TRBJ2-7, with 8 bases aligning to TRBD2. V was pared by 0 bases and J by 3 bases, with 7 bases of the junction left unmatched. Germline lookup yields CDR1 DFQATT and CDR2 SNEGSKA (reference sequence). CDR3 length equals 15 residues. CDR3 in amino acids: CSARELSGKLYEQYF. The CDR3 DNA is TGCAGTGCTAGAGAGCTTAGCGGGAAGCTCTACGAGCAGTACTTC.

The chain uses TRBV11-1 and TRBJ2-5; possibly TRBD2 for D (6 bases). The CDR3 sequence is 20 residues long. CDR1 is SGHAT and CDR2 is FQDESV in the germline V gene (reference sequence). V gave up 6 bases and J gave up 5 bases, with 34 bases separating them. As DNA, the CDR3 is TGTGCCAGCAGTCGTAGGACTGGCGCGGGGTGGTCGAGGGACGGGGAGACCCAGTACTTC. Its translation is CASSRRTGAGWSRDGETQYF.

This clonotype was detected a few times. The chain recombines TRBV9 with TRBJ2-1, with 9 bases aligning to TRBD1. V was clipped by 4 bases and J by 5 bases; unmatched bases: 7. CDR1 is SGDLS and CDR2 is YYNGEE in the germline V gene. This CDR3 is built from 15 residues. The chain's CDR3 is CASSYRDRAHNEQFF. CDR3 nucleotides: TGTGCCAGCAGCTACCGGGACAGGGCCCACAATGAGCAGTTCTTC.

The V gene is TRBV5-1, the J gene TRBJ2-7; no clear D gene. This CDR3 spans 16 amino acids. CDR1 is SGHRS, CDR2 YFSETQ, per germline. V lost 0 bases and J 2 bases, leaving 15 bases between the germline ends. CDR3 region: CASSLGIEYRPYEQYF. CDR3 DNA sequence: TGCGCCAGCAGCTTGGGGATCGAGTACCGGCCCTACGAGCAGTACTTC.

This rearrangement joins TRBV29-1 to TRBJ2-7; 7 nucleotides align to TRBD1. The CDR3 runs to 14 residues. Trimming at V came to 2 bases and at J to 4 bases, leaving 8 bases not matched to a gene. Germline V CDR1 and CDR2: SQVTM, ANQGSEA. This CDR3 reads CSVEISGTAYEQYF. The CDR3 DNA follows: TGCAGCGTTGAAATATCGGGGACAGCTTACGAGCAGTACTTC.

V and J are TRBV5-1 and TRBJ2-1; 7 nucleotides match TRBD2. Looked up from germline, CDR1 is SGHRS and CDR2 is YFSETQ. The J segment lost 4 bases and the V segment lost 1 base, leaving 8 bases of the junction unmatched. The CDR3 runs to 16 residues. The CDR3 sequence: CASSLWREKGYNEQFF. CDR3 in DNA: TGCGCCAGCAGCTTGTGGCGGGAGAAGGGTTACAATGAGCAGTTCTTC.

The genes are TRBV27 and TRBJ2-5; no clear D. Germline-derived CDR1 and CDR2 are MNHEY and SMNVEV (reference sequence). The CDR3 is made up of 12 amino acids. Trimming pared 5 bases from V and 7 bases from J, leaving 11 bases between. The CDR3 spells CASSAPLGTQYF. The DNA of the CDR3 is TGTGCCAGCAGTGCGCCGTTGGGGACCCAGTACTTC.

The chain joins TRBV21-1 to TRBJ2-1; no DNA check was done on the table's D call, TRBD2. TRBV21-1 is marked as a pseudogene. The CDR3 covers 15 residues. The CDR3 loop is CASRPGLAPYNEQFF. Here the CDR3 DNA reads TGTGCCAGCAGACCGGGACTAGCGCCCTACAATGAGCAGTTCTTC.

The chain has TRBV5-1 and TRBJ2-2, with 14 bases aligning to TRBD2. Per the germline V gene, CDR1 is SGHRS and CDR2 is YFSETQ. This CDR3 has 19 residues. The V gene end was trimmed by 0 bases and the J gene end by 1 base; junction bases not matched to a gene: 5. The CDR3 bases are TGCGCCAGCAGCTTGGACAGGACTAGCGGGAGGCAGAACACCGGGGAGCTGTTTTTT. Residues: CASSLDRTSGRQNTGELFF.

V is TRBV20-1 and J is TRBJ2-1; no reliable D call. The CDR3 consists of 15 residues. From germline, CDR1 is DFQATT and CDR2 SNEGSKA (reference sequence). Trimming took 2 bases from V and 0 from J, leaving 11 bases between them. Written as DNA, the CDR3 is TGCAGTGCTAGAATCCCGGGTAGCTCCTACAATGAGCAGTTCTTC. Encoded protein: CSARIPGSSYNEQFF.

The rearrangement uses TRBV5-1 and TRBJ2-7; 7 bases map to TRBD1. V was clipped by 6 bases and J by 7 bases; unmatched bases: 7. Germline V lookup: CDR1 SGHRS, CDR2 YFSETQ. This CDR3 region has 12 residues. The CDR3 is CASTDRPREQYF. The CDR3 nucleotides read TGCGCCAGCACGGACAGGCCCCGGGAGCAGTACTTC.

This clonotype showed up many times. The rearrangement uses TRBV5-1 and TRBJ2-1; TRBD2 matches 10 bases. Trimming at V came to 2 bases and at J to 5 bases, leaving 1 base not matched to a gene. Germline V gene lookup returns CDR1 SGHRS and CDR2 YFSETQ. The CDR3 contains 14 residues. The CDR3 loop reads CASSLGLADNEQFF. In DNA, the CDR3 is TGCGCCAGCAGCTTAGGACTAGCGGACAATGAGCAGTTCTTC.

There are a few counts of this clonotype. V is TRBV12-3 or TRBV12-4 and J is TRBJ2-1; D is possibly TRBD2 (5 bases). This CDR3 region has 14 residues. V dropped 6 bases and J dropped 2 bases, with 11 bases sitting between them. CDR3 amino acids: CASRGVTTYNEQFF. The CDR3, as DNA: TGTGCCAGCAGGGGAGTTACTACCTACAATGAGCAGTTCTTC.

This clonotype was seen more than once but under ten times. The CDR3, as DNA: TGTGCCAGCAGTCCCTCAGACAGGCAAAGACGATCTCAGCCCCAGCATTTT. Its protein is CASSPSDRQRRSQPQHF. This rearrangement joins TRBV27 to TRBJ1-5, with D perhaps matching TRBD1 (6 bases). The CDR3 is made up of 17 amino acids. Germline V gene lookup returns CDR1 MNHEY and CDR2 SMNVEV (reference sequence). Between the trimmed V and J ends, which lost 5 bases and 6 bases, there was a span of 23 bases.

The V call is TRBV20-1, the J call TRBJ2-6; 7 bases are a match to TRBD1. J was trimmed by 2 bases and V by 5 bases; bases with no gene match: 3. Germline V gene lookup returns CDR1 DFQATT and CDR2 SNEGSKA (reference sequence). CDR3 length equals 14 residues. This CDR3 is CSAPDRAGANVLTF. CDR3 bases: TGCAGTGCTCCTGACAGGGCTGGGGCCAACGTCCTGACTTTC.

The V call is TRBV20-1, the J call TRBJ2-1, with a possible D match to TRBD2 (6 bases). Trimming removed 2 bases from V and 7 bases from J, with 9 bases in between. Germline V gives CDR1 DFQATT, CDR2 SNEGSKA (reference sequence). The CDR3 loop spans 12 amino acids. In DNA, the CDR3 is TGCAGTGCTAGACGTAGCGGAAATGAGCAGTTCTTC. It codes for CSARRSGNEQFF.

J is TRBJ2-1 and V is TRBV29-1; D may be TRBD2 (7 bases). Germline V lookup: CDR1 SQVTM, CDR2 ANQGSEA. Between the trimmed V and J ends, which lost 4 bases and 8 bases, there was a span of 18 bases. This CDR3 region has 14 residues. CDR3 loop: CSVVGGRGMDEQFF. The DNA for the CDR3 is TGCAGCGTTGTAGGTGGGAGGGGGATGGATGAGCAGTTCTTC.

This clonotype was found a few times. The rearrangement uses TRBV5-1 and TRBJ2-1; D unresolved. CDR1 and CDR2 from the germline V gene are SGHRS and YFSETQ. The CDR3 runs 16 residues. Deletions cut 4 bases from V and 4 bases from J, with 18 bases between. CDR3 DNA sequence: TGCGCCAGCAGCGCGAAGAGTAGTCTTAAATACAATGAGCAGTTCTTC. Amino acid sequence: CASSAKSSLKYNEQFF.

This clonotype was detected a few times. The gene calls are TRBV24-1 and TRBJ2-1, with TRBD2 matching over 9 bases. J was trimmed by 5 bases and V by 1 base; bases with no gene match: 2. Looked up from germline, CDR1 is KGHDR and CDR2 is SFDVKD. This CDR3 region has 15 residues. CDR3 coding DNA: TGTGCCACCAGTGATTTTGGACTAGCGAACAATGAGCAGTTCTTC. This gives the protein CATSDFGLANNEQFF.

The chain carries TRBV20-1 and TRBJ1-2; the match to TRBD1 covers 7 bases. Germline V gives CDR1 DFQATT, CDR2 SNEGSKA (reference sequence). The CDR3 is 12 residues long. The J segment lost 8 bases and the V segment lost 2 bases, leaving 5 bases of the junction unmatched. This CDR3 is CSARRGQGGYTF. Written as DNA, the CDR3 is TGCAGTGCTAGAAGGGGGCAGGGGGGCTACACCTTC.

V is TRBV20-1 and J is TRBJ1-5; the D is unclear. Germline values: CDR1 DFQATT, CDR2 SNEGSKA (reference sequence). The CDR3 length is 16 residues. Between the trimmed V and J ends, which lost 1 base and 4 bases, there was a span of 17 bases. The CDR3 reads CSARVGSAFRNQPQHF. The CDR3 DNA sequence: TGCAGTGCTAGAGTAGGCTCCGCGTTTAGGAATCAGCCCCAGCATTTT.

This clonotype turned up a few times. The J gene is TRBJ2-5, the V gene TRBV20-1; D not resolved. The CDR3 covers 11 residues. The ends were cut back, 7 bases at V and 2 bases at J, with 8 bases in the middle. The germline CDR1 and CDR2 sequences are DFQATT and SNEGSKA (reference sequence). In nucleotides, the CDR3 is TGCAGTGAGGAGATGCAAGAGACCCAGTACTTC. Translated, it gives CSEEMQETQYF.

There are a few counts of this clonotype. The V and J genes are TRBV29-1 and TRBJ2-1; D ambiguous. Germline-derived CDR1 and CDR2 are SQVTM and ANQGSEA. The CDR3 length is 12 residues. V lost 7 bases and J 2 bases, leaving 9 bases between the germline ends. The CDR3 DNA is TGCAGCGGGGAACGTGCCTACAATGAGCAGTTCTTC. Residues: CSGERAYNEQFF.

V usage is TRBV10-2 and J usage is TRBJ1-2; a possible D gene is TRBD1 (5 bases). Trimming stripped 3 bases from V and 6 bases from J, with 17 bases between. The germline gives CDR1 WSHSY, CDR2 SAAADI. CDR3 length equals 15 residues. CDR3 region: CASSERNSGQNGYTF. The CDR3 DNA reads as TGCGCCAGCAGTGAAAGAAACTCCGGACAAAATGGCTACACCTTC.

V and J are TRBV12-3 or TRBV12-4 and TRBJ1-1; D remains unclear. The V gene lost 9 bases and the J gene lost 1 base, with 12 bases spanning the gap. The CDR3 runs to 13 residues. The CDR3 reads CASPVAGNTEAFF. The CDR3 bases are TGTGCCAGTCCGGTCGCGGGGAACACTGAAGCTTTCTTT.

J is TRBJ2-1 and V is TRBV7-3; weak D call: TRBD2 (5 bases). Germline loops: CDR1 SGHTA, CDR2 FQGTGA. This CDR3 contains 17 residues. V dropped 0 bases and J dropped 4 bases, with 16 bases sitting between them. The CDR3: CASSLTSRDERYNEQFF. The CDR3 nucleotides are TGTGCCAGCAGCTTAACTTCCCGGGATGAGAGGTACAATGAGCAGTTCTTC.